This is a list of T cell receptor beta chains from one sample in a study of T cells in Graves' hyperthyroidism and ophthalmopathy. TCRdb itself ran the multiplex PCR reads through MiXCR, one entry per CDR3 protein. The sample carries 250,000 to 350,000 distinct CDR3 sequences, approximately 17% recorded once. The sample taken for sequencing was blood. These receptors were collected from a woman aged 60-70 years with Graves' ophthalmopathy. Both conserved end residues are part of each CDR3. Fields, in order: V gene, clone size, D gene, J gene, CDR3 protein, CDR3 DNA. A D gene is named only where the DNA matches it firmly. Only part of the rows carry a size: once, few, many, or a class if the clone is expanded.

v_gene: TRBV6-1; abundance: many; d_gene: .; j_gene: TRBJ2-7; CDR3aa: CASSDRGVEEQYF; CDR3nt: TGTGCCAGCAGTGACAGGGGAGTAGAAGAGCAGTACTTC
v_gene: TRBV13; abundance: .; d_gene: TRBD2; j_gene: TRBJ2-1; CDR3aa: CASSSGTSESNEQFF; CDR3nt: TGTGCCAGCAGCTCCGGGACTAGCGAGTCCAATGAGCAGTTCTTC
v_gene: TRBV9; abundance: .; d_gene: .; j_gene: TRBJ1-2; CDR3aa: CASSTTGSYGYTF; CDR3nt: TGTGCCAGCAGCACCACGGGGTCCTATGGCTACACCTTC
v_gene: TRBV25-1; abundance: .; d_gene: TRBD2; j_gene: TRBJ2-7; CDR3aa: CASSAGAGGAYEQYF; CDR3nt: TGTGCCAGCAGTGCTGGAGCGGGGGGGGCCTACGAGCAGTACTTC
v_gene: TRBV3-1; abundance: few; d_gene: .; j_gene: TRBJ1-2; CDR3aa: CASSHSGPEGYTF; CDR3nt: TGTGCCAGCAGCCACTCGGGGCCCGAGGGCTACACCTTC
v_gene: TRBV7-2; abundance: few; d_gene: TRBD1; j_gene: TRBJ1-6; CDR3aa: CASSDRASPLHF; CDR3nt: TGTGCCAGCAGCGACAGGGCTTCACCCCTCCACTTT
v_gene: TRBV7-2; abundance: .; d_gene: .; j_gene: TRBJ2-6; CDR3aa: CASSLSLGGANVLTF; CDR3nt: TGTGCCAGCAGCTTGTCCCTAGGTGGGGCCAACGTCCTGACTTTC
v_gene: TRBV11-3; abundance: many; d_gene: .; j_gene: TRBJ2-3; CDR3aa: CASSFGGVSTDTQYF; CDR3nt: TGTGCCAGCAGCTTCGGGGGTGTGAGCACAGATACGCAGTATTTT
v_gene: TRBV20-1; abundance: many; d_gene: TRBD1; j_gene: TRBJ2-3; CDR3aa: CSAPPGQGPRDTQYF; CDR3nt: TGCAGTGCGCCGCCTGGACAGGGGCCCAGAGATACGCAGTATTTT
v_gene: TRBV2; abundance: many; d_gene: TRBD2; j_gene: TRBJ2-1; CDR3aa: CASNLAGVLDEQFF; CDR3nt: TGTGCCAGCAATCTAGCGGGAGTACTCGATGAGCAGTTCTTC
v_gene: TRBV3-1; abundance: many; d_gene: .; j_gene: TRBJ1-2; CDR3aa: CASSPSQGRGYTF; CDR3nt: TGTGCCAGCAGCCCTAGCCAGGGAAGGGGCTACACCTTC
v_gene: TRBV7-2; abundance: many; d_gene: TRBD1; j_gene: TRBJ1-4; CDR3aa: CASSSAGGTNEKLFF; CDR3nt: TGTGCCAGCAGCTCTGCAGGGGGGACTAATGAAAAACTGTTTTTT
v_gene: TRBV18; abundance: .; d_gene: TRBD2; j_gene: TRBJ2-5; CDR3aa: CASSPTSGVEETQYF; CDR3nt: TGTGCCAGCTCACCGACTAGCGGGGTCGAAGAGACCCAGTACTTC
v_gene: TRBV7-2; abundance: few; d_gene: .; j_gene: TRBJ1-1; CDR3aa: CASSSYNSEAFF; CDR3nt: TGTGCCAGCAGCTCGTACAACAGCGAAGCTTTCTTT
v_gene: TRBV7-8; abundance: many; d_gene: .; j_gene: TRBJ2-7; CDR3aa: CASSLREASYEQYF; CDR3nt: TGTGCCAGCAGCTTGAGGGAGGCATCCTACGAGCAGTACTTC
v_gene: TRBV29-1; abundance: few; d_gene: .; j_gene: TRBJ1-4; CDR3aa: CSVQNTGGNEKLFF; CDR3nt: TGCAGCGTCCAAAATACCGGGGGTAATGAAAAACTGTTTTTT
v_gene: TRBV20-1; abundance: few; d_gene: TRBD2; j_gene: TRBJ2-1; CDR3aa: CSASGLAGRSYNEQFF; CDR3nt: TGCAGTGCATCGGGACTAGCGGGACGATCCTACAATGAGCAGTTCTTC
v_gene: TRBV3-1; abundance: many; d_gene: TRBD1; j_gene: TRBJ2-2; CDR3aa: CASSVRGTGELFF; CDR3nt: TGTGCCAGCAGCGTCAGGGGGACCGGGGAGCTGTTTTTT
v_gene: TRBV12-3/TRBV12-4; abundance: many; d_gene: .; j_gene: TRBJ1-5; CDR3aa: CASRPGRGLASNQPQHF; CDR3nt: TGTGCCAGCAGACCCGGTCGGGGACTTGCTAGCAATCAGCCCCAGCATTTT
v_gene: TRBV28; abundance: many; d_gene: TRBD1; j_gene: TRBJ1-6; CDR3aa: CASSFRQGTDSPLHF; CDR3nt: TGTGCCAGCAGTTTTCGACAGGGGACGGATTCACCCCTCCACTTT
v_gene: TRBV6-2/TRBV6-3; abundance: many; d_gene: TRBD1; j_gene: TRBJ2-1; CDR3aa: CASSSTGGSYNEQFF; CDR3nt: TGTGCCAGCAGTTCGACAGGGGGCTCCTACAATGAGCAGTTCTTC